This record covers a single T cell receptor beta chain. No antigen is known for it. These data belong to a study of cytomegalovirus exposure and HLA in healthy donors. Study results and limitations: TCR association rates varied by HLA locus in a later analysis, with DRB1 highest and HLA-C lowest. One variant, a missense change in DCLRE1C, was linked in a later analysis to TCR beta V- and J-gene trimming. Looking again later, the authors saw that most CMV-associated TCR beta chains seemed HLA-restricted. After further analysis at a later stage, 16,951 TCR beta sequences were associated with HLA alleles at 0.05 false discovery rate.

The CDR3 is 15 residues long. 13 Jbeta primers and 60 Vbeta primers were used for the PCR. TCRdb keeps only in-frame clones here, not all; method: immunoSEQ multiplex PCR. The data show about 67,000 clones, around 80% seen once. The receptor's source is a man between 35 and 55 years old in good health and CMV-seronegative. The chain carries TRBV21-1 and TRBJ2-6; the tabulated D call, TRBD2, remains unverified against the DNA. TRBV21-1 is termed a pseudogene. Sequences were obtained from PBMCs. The CDR3 sequence: CASRAGGPGANVLTF. CDR3 in DNA: TGTGCCAGCAGGGCTGGAGGGCCTGGGGCCAACGTCCTGACTTTC.